This T cell receptor beta chain was retrieved from a study of T cells expressing NK-cell markers. Study-level results: Of the CD8+ T cells in about 6 donors, roughly 1.0-7.0% belonged to dominant NKG2C+ clonotypes.

TCRdb reprocessed the 5' RACE reads, keeping one entry per CDR3 protein, no DNA. The repertoire table contains around 180,000 distinct CDR3 sequences. CDR1 is SGHAT and CDR2 is FQNNGV in the germline V gene. CDR3 length: 13 amino acids. Notes on this clonotype: Its antigen is undetermined.

The sequence derives from a man aged 18-69 years in good health. The J gene is TRBJ2-7, the V gene TRBV11-2. Source material: blood T cells: a sorted CD56 or NKG2C T cell subset, CD4+ or CD8+ T cells, or bulk PBMC T cells (not recorded which). The CDR3 is CASSLDTTYEQYF. The full variable domain, in which reference TRBV11-2 and TRBJ2-7 provide the parts outside the CDR3, is EAGVAQSPRYKIIEKRQSVAFWCNPISGHATLYWYQQILGQGPKLLIQFQNNGVVDDSQLPKDRFSAERLKGVDSTLKIQPAKLEDSAVYLCASSLDTTYEQYFGPGTRLTVT.